A selection of T cell receptor beta chains follows, all from one sample in a study of blood T cell repertoires in COVID-19. The table came from immunoSEQ multiplex PCR; TCRdb's copy has only in-frame clones and leaves some out. Counted here are nearly 350,000 clones, 91% occurring once; the ten biggest clones make up less than 3.5%. The source material was peripheral blood. The receptors were sampled from a woman aged 18-29 years who had recovered from COVID-19. Both conserved end residues are part of each CDR3. D genes are given only for firm matches. For some rows the clone size is stated as once, few or many, or as a class when expanded; others skip it.

d_call | j_call | v_call | clone_size | cdr3_aa | cdr3_nt
- | TRBJ2-1 | TRBV5-4 | - | CASSFGQGSYNEQFF | TGTGCCAGCAGCTTCGGCCAGGGCTCCTACAATGAGCAGTTCTTC
- | TRBJ2-1 | TRBV18 | - | CASELGAGNEQFF | TGTGCCAGCGAACTGGGGGCGGGCAATGAGCAGTTCTTC
- | TRBJ1-4 | TRBV9 | - | CASSVGYTNEKLFF | TGTGCCAGCAGCGTAGGGTACACCAATGAAAAACTGTTTTTT
- | TRBJ1-5 | TRBV20-1 | many | CSASRSSGDSQPQHF | TGCAGTGCTAGTCGTTCCTCGGGTGATAGTCAGCCCCAGCATTTT
TRBD1 | TRBJ1-2 | TRBV14 | - | CASSLRQTGGNGYTF | TGTGCCAGCAGCTTACGCCAGACAGGGGGTAATGGCTACACCTTC
TRBD2 | TRBJ2-3 | TRBV5-1 | - | CASSIGTSGRAGTDTQYF | TGCGCCAGCAGCATAGGGACTAGCGGGAGGGCCGGCACAGATACGCAGTATTTT
TRBD2 | TRBJ2-3 | TRBV6-2/TRBV6-3 | - | CASSYSKGSGGTDTQYF | TGTGCCAGCAGTTACTCGAAAGGTAGCGGGGGCACAGATACGCAGTATTTT
- | TRBJ1-5 | TRBV27 | - | CASADSIPQPQHF | TGTGCCAGCGCCGACAGTATACCTCAGCCCCAGCATTTT
- | TRBJ1-1 | TRBV19 | - | CASSPVRNTEAFF | TGTGCCAGTAGCCCCGTCAGGAACACTGAAGCTTTCTTT
- | TRBJ2-1 | TRBV5-6 | - | CASSLPGNVYEQFF | TGTGCCAGCAGCTTGCCCGGGAACGTCTATGAGCAGTTCTTC
- | TRBJ1-2 | TRBV30 | - | CAWSVGWLQGGGYTF | TGTGCCTGGAGTGTAGGGTGGCTACAGGGTGGTGGCTACACCTTC
TRBD1 | TRBJ1-1 | TRBV2 | - | CASSFNRGLSTEAFF | TGTGCCAGCAGTTTCAACAGGGGGCTGAGCACTGAAGCTTTCTTT
- | TRBJ2-5 | TRBV7-9 | - | CASSPPLGRGRIQETQYF | TGTGCCAGCAGCCCACCCCTCGGGCGGGGTAGGATCCAAGAGACCCAGTACTTC
- | TRBJ2-2 | TRBV5-4 | few | CASSSRGSTGELFF | TGTGCCAGCAGCTCCCGGGGGTCCACCGGGGAGCTGTTTTTT
TRBD1 | TRBJ1-5 | TRBV24-1 | - | CATSDDDRVQHF | TGTGCCACCAGTGATGATGACAGGGTCCAGCATTTT
- | TRBJ2-2 | TRBV12-1 | - | CASSFPSRGEAYTGELFF | TGTGCCAGCAGCTTTCCCTCGCGCGGGGAAGCGTACACCGGGGAGCTGTTTTTT
TRBD2 | TRBJ2-1 | TRBV7-2 | - | CASSSPLTSGWGNEQFF | TGTGCCAGCAGCTCACCACTCACTAGCGGGTGGGGCAATGAGCAGTTCTTC
TRBD1 | TRBJ1-4 | TRBV2 | - | CASRKGQGDEKLFF | TGTGCCAGCAGAAAGGGACAGGGGGATGAAAAACTGTTTTTT
TRBD2 | TRBJ2-1 | TRBV11-3 | - | CASSLDRLAGFYNEQFF | TGTGCCAGCAGCTTAGATCGATTAGCGGGCTTCTACAATGAGCAGTTCTTC
TRBD2 | TRBJ2-1 | TRBV7-2 | - | CASSPRGGISYNEQFF | TGTGCCAGCAGCCCCCGGGGGGGGATCTCCTACAATGAGCAGTTCTTC
TRBD1 | TRBJ1-1 | TRBV7-9 | - | CASSSRQGSEAFF | TGTGCCAGCAGCTCAAGACAGGGGTCTGAAGCTTTCTTT
TRBD2 | TRBJ2-1 | TRBV7-7 | once | CASRETSGAYNEQFF | TGTGCCAGCAGGGAGACTAGCGGGGCATACAATGAGCAGTTCTTC
TRBD1 | TRBJ2-1 | TRBV24-1 | - | CATSDPDRVGNEQFF | TGTGCCACCAGTGATCCGGACAGGGTGGGCAATGAGCAGTTCTTC
- | TRBJ1-3 | TRBV7-8 | - | CASGNQGAGNTIYF | TGTGCCAGCGGCAATCAGGGTGCTGGAAACACCATATATTTT
TRBD1 | TRBJ2-2 | TRBV7-2 | - | CASSDRANTGELFF | TGTGCCAGTAGTGACAGGGCGAACACCGGGGAGCTGTTTTTT
TRBD2 | TRBJ2-1 | TRBV14 | once | CASSPTVWEGPYNEQFF | TGTGCCAGCAGCCCCACCGTGTGGGAGGGGCCCTACAATGAGCAGTTCTTC
TRBD1 | TRBJ1-2 | TRBV10-3 | - | CAISRDRGLSNYGYTF | TGTGCCATCAGCCGGGACAGGGGGCTCTCTAACTATGGCTACACCTTC
TRBD2 | TRBJ2-2 | TRBV11-2 | - | CASSGLAGASAGELFF | TGTGCCAGCAGCGGACTAGCGGGAGCTTCGGCCGGGGAGCTGTTTTTT
TRBD1 | TRBJ1-2 | TRBV6-5 | - | CASSYHDRAIYGYTF | TGTGCCAGCAGTTACCATGACAGGGCCATTTATGGCTACACCTTC
- | TRBJ2-3 | TRBV28 | - | CASSLDVGGIKADTQYF | TGTGCCAGCAGTCTAGATGTAGGGGGAATAAAAGCAGATACGCAGTATTTT
- | TRBJ1-1 | TRBV25-1 | - | CASSESPEGTRPFF | TGTGCCAGCAGTGAATCACCAGAGGGGACAAGGCCTTTCTTT
TRBD2 | TRBJ2-3 | TRBV18 | - | CASSPTTSSDTQYF | TGTGCCAGCTCACCGACGACTAGCTCTGATACGCAGTATTTT
- | TRBJ1-1 | TRBV29-1 | - | CSVAYRENTEAFF | TGCAGCGTTGCGTACAGGGAAAACACTGAAGCTTTCTTT
TRBD2 | TRBJ2-4 | TRBV7-2 | - | CASSLQGTSGYTIQYF | TGTGCCAGCAGCTTACAGGGGACTAGCGGATATACCATTCAGTACTTC
- | TRBJ1-1 | TRBV9 | - | CASSPLTGWVQEAFF | TGTGCCAGCAGCCCCCTTACAGGGTGGGTTCAGGAAGCTTTCTTT
TRBD2 | TRBJ2-5 | TRBV24-1 | - | CATSESSLGLAGVGTQYF | TGTGCCACCAGTGAAAGTAGTCTGGGACTAGCGGGAGTGGGGACCCAGTACTTC